The 14 T cell receptor beta chains in this list originate from one sample, sequenced in a study of T cells in localized non-small cell lung cancer (TCRdb year 2020). Preparation of the library involved the immunoSEQ multiplex PCR assay. Entries here come from immuneACCESS through TCRdb and include only in-frame sequences with V and J called. Some clones fail to appear in such tables; in the studies checked, an unresolved V gene covers under half of the shortfall, and the cause of the remainder is unknown. This sample lists roughly 39,000 clones; about 91% were detected once. Under 12% of the sample is held by the ten biggest clonotypes. The sequencing here drew on PBMCs, taken before any cancer treatment. The origin of the receptors is a woman aged 40-69 years with stage II lung adenocarcinoma.

The chain combines TRBV2 with TRBJ2-1, with 9 bases matching TRBD2. Germline V gene lookup returns CDR1 SNHLY and CDR2 FYNNEI. The J segment lost 8 bases and the V segment lost 6 bases, leaving 8 bases of the junction unmatched. CDR3 length: 14 amino acids. Here the CDR3 DNA reads TGTGCCAGCAGGGCGGGACTAGCAAATGATGAGCAGTTCTTC. The encoded protein is CASRAGLANDEQFF.

The CDR3 sequence is CASSSGGFAGNTIYF. In DNA, the CDR3 is TGCGCCAGCAGCTCAGGGGGATTTGCTGGAAACACCATATATTTT. This chain joins TRBV5-1 and TRBJ1-3; 7 positions match TRBD1. CDR1 and CDR2 from the germline V gene are SGHRS and YFSETQ. V shed 3 bases and J 2 bases; nucleotides not matched to a gene: 5. This CDR3 spans 15 amino acids.

V is TRBV21-1 and J is TRBJ2-5; TRBD2, the table's D call, lacks a check against the DNA. TRBV21-1 is described as a pseudogene. The length of the CDR3 is 11 residues. Here the CDR3 reads CASPPQETQYF. CDR3 in DNA: TGTGCCAGCCCTCCCCAAGAGACCCAGTACTTC.

This clone has a single count. This chain joins TRBV6-1 and TRBJ2-2; 10 nucleotides line up with TRBD2. Germline V gene lookup returns CDR1 MNHNS and CDR2 SASEGT. The V gene end was trimmed by 3 bases and the J gene end by 3 bases; junction bases not matched to a gene: 4. The CDR3 has 16 amino acids. The CDR3 region is CASSDLAGGYTGELFF. DNA of the CDR3: TGTGCCAGCAGTGACTTAGCGGGAGGTTACACCGGGGAGCTGTTTTTT.

V is TRBV2 and J is TRBJ2-1; 10 bases fit TRBD2. Germline trimming cut 6 bases from V and 2 bases from J; bases unmatched to any gene: 4. Germline CDR1 and CDR2: SNHLY and FYNNEI. The CDR3 length is 15 residues. The CDR3 nucleotides read TGTGCCAGCAGGTCCGGACTAGCGGCCTACAATGAGCAGTTCTTC. Protein product: CASRSGLAAYNEQFF. The whole variable domain, filled in from reference TRBV2 and TRBJ2-1, reads EPEVTQTPSHQVTQMGQEVILRCVPISNHLYFYWYRQILGQKVEFLVSFYNNEISEKSEIFDDQFSVERPDGSNFTLKIRSTKLEDSAMYFCASRSGLAAYNEQFFGPGTRLTVL.

The chain couples TRBV6-4 to TRBJ2-1; 7 nucleotides align to TRBD2. Germline V CDR1 and CDR2: MRHNA, SNTAGT. V was pared by 2 bases and J by 16 bases, with 8 bases of the junction left unmatched. CDR3 length: 12 amino acids. The CDR3 coding sequence is TGTGCCAGCAGTGACCGCAGCGGGATCTATTTCTTC. Its translation is CASSDRSGIYFF.

This clone was seen only once. This chain joins TRBV6-1 and TRBJ2-4; D is perhaps TRBD2 (6 bases). Germline CDR1 is MNHNS and CDR2 is SASEGT. CDR3 length: 14 amino acids. V lost 6 bases and J lost 6, with 15 bases in between. This CDR3 is CASRIREVGNIQYF. The CDR3 nucleotides are TGTGCCAGCAGAATCAGGGAGGTGGGAAACATTCAGTACTTC.

The chain recombines TRBV12-1 with TRBJ1-3; the table's D gene call, TRBD1, was not cross checked with the DNA. TRBV12-1 corresponds to a pseudogene. The CDR3 loop spans 11 amino acids. CDR3 bases: TGTGCCGAACAAAGTGGAAACACCATATATTTT. Its protein is CAEQSGNTIYF.

The CDR3 DNA sequence: TGTGCCAGCAGACAGTTTTGGTACCAAGAGACCCAGTACTTC. It is translated as CASRQFWYQETQYF. The chain employs TRBV27 and TRBJ2-5, with unresolved D. This CDR3 spans 14 amino acids. Germline V gives CDR1 MNHEY, CDR2 SMNVEV (reference sequence). V was pared by 6 bases and J by 0 bases, with 11 bases between.

The V gene is TRBV29-1, the J gene TRBJ1-5, with 7 bases aligning to TRBD1. This CDR3 has 13 residues. CDR1 is SQVTM and CDR2 is ANQGSEA in the germline V gene. Trimming at V came to 5 bases and at J to 7 bases, leaving 8 bases not matched to a gene. The CDR3 region is CSVSTGVDQPQHF. The CDR3 DNA follows: TGCAGCGTTAGTACAGGGGTTGACCAGCCCCAGCATTTT. The full variable domain, in which reference TRBV29-1 and TRBJ1-5 provide the parts outside the CDR3, is SAVISQKPSRDICQRGTSLTIQCQVDSQVTMMFWYRQQPGQSLTLIATANQGSEATYESGFVIDKFPISRPNLTFSTLTVSNMSPEDSSIYLCSVSTGVDQPQHFGDGTRLSIL.

The chain has TRBV5-1 and TRBJ2-3, with D unresolved. In germline, CDR1 is SGHRS, CDR2 YFSETQ. The CDR3 totals 13 residues. V shed 0 bases and J shed 5 bases, with 7 bases lying between them. CDR3 protein: CASSLDSRDTQYF. CDR3 bases: TGCGCCAGCAGCTTGGACAGTCGAGATACGCAGTATTTT.

The rearrangement links TRBV28 to TRBJ1-5; tentative D call: TRBD1 (6 bases). Trimming pared 6 bases from V and 11 bases from J, leaving 20 bases between. CDR3 length: 14 amino acids. Germline CDR1 is MDHEN and CDR2 is SYDVKM. CDR3 nucleotides: TGTGCCAGCAGGTCACCCGGACAGTATTTGACCCAGCATTTT. Amino acids: CASRSPGQYLTQHF. Filled out from reference TRBV28 and TRBJ1-5, the complete variable domain reads DVKVTQSSRYLVKRTGEKVFLECVQDMDHENMFWYRQDPGLGLRLIYFSYDVKMKEKGDIPEGYSVSREKKERFSLILESASTNQTSMYLCASRSPGQYLTQHFGDGTRLSIL.

In this sample, this clone turned up once. This CDR3 is CASSPRAGVTSGELFF. The CDR3 DNA reads TGTGCCAGCAGTCCTCGCGCGGGAGTAACATCCGGGGAGCTGTTTTTT. The chain joins TRBV2 to TRBJ2-2, with TRBD2 identical over 7 bases. The V gene's germline CDR1 is SNHLY and CDR2 FYNNEI. The CDR3 consists of 16 residues. Losses at the gene ends were 5 bases for V and 6 bases for J; bases not matched to a gene: 12.

The chain combines TRBV18 with TRBJ1-1; no reliable D call. Trimming took off 3 bases at V and 1 base at J, with 9 bases between the two ends. Germline assignment: CDR1 KGHSH and CDR2 LQKENI. This CDR3 has 14 amino acids. The CDR3 spells CASSPRVGNTEAFF. The CDR3, as DNA: TGTGCCAGCTCACCGCGGGTTGGGAACACTGAAGCTTTCTTT.